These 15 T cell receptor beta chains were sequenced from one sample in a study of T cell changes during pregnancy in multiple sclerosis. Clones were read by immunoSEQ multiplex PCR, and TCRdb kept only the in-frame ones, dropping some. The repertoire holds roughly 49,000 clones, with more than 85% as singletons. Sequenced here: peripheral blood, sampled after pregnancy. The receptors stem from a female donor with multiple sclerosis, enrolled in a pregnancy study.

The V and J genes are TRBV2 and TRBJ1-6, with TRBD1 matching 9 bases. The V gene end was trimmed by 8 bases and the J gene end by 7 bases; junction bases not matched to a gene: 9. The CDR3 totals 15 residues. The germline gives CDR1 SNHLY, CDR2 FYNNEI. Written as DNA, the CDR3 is TGTGCCAGCGAGAGGGACAGGGCCACAAATTCACCCCTCCACTTT. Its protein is CASERDRATNSPLHF.

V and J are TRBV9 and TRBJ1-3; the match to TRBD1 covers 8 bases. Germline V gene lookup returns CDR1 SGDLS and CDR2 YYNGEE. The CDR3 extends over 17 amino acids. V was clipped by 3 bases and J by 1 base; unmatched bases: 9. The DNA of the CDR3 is TGTGCCAGCAGCGGACGGACAGGGAGTAAGTCTGGAAACACCATATATTTT. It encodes CASSGRTGSKSGNTIYF. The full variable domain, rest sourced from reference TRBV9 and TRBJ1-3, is DSGVTQTPKHLITATGQRVTLRCSPRSGDLSVYWYQQSLDQGLQFLIQYYNGEERAKGNILERFSAQQFPDLHSELNLSSLELGDSALYFCASSGRTGSKSGNTIYFGEGSWLTVV.

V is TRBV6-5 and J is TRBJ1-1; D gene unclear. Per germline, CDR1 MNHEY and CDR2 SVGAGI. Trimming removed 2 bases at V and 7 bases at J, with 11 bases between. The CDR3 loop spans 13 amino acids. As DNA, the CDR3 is TGTGCCAGCAGTTACCCCTCCACGGGTGAAGCTTTCTTT. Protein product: CASSYPSTGEAFF.

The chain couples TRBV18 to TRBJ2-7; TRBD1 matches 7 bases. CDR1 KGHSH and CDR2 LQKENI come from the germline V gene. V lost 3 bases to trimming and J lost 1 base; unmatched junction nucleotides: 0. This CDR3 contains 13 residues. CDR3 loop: CASSPTGSYEQYF. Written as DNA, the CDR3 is TGTGCCAGCTCACCGACAGGGTCCTACGAGCAGTACTTC.

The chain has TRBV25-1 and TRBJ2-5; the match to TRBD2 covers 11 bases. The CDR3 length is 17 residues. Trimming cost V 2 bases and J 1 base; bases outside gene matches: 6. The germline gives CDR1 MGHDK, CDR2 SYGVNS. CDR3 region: CASSEGIGLAGQETQYF. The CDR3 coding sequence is TGTGCCAGCAGTGAAGGGATAGGACTAGCGGGCCAAGAGACCCAGTACTTC. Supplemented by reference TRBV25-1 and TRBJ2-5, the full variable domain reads EADIYQTPRYLVIGTGKKITLECSQTMGHDKMYWYQQDPGMELHLIHYSYGVNSTEKGDLSSESTVSRIRTEHFPLTLESARPSHTSQYLCASSEGIGLAGQETQYFGPGTRLLVL.

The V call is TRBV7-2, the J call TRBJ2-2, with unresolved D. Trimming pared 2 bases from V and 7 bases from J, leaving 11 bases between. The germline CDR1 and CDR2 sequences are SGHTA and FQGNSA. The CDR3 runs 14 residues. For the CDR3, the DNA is TGTGCCAGCAGCTTAAGGTCAAGAGGCGGGGAGCTGTTTTTT. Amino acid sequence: CASSLRSRGGELFF.

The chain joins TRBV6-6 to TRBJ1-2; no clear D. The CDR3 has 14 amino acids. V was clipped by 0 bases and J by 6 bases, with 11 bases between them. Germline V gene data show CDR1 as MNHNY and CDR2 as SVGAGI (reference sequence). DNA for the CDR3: TGTGCCAGCAGTTACTCTGGAGGTGTCAATGGCTACACCTTC. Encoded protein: CASSYSGGVNGYTF.

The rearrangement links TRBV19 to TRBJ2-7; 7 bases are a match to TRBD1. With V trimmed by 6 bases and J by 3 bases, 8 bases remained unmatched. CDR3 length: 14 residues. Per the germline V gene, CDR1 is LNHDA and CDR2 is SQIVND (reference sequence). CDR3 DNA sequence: TGTGCCAGTAGCCCACCGGGACAGAGCTACGAGCAGTACTTC. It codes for CASSPPGQSYEQYF.

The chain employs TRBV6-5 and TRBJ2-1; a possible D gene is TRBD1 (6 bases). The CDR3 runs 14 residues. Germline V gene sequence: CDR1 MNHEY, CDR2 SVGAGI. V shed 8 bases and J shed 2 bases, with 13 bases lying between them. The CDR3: CASGTLPTYNEQFF. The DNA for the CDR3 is TGTGCCAGCGGGACACTACCAACCTACAATGAGCAGTTCTTC.

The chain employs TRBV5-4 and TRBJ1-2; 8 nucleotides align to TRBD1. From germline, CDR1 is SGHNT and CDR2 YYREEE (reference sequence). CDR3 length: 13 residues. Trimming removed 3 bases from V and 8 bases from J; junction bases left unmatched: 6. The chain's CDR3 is CASSSQGARGYTF. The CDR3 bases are TGTGCCAGCAGCTCGCAGGGGGCGCGGGGCTACACCTTC.

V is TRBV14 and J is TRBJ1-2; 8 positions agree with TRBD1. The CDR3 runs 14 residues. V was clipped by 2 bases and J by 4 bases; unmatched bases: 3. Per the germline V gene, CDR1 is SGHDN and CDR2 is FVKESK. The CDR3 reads CASSQYTGGYGYTF. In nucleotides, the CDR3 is TGTGCCAGCAGCCAATATACAGGGGGCTATGGCTACACCTTC.

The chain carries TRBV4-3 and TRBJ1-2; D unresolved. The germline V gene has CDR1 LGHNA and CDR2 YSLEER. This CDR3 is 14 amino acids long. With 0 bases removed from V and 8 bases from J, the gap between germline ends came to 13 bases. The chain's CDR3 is CASSQDSYWSGYTF. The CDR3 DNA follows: TGCGCCAGCAGCCAAGATTCCTATTGGTCAGGCTACACCTTC.

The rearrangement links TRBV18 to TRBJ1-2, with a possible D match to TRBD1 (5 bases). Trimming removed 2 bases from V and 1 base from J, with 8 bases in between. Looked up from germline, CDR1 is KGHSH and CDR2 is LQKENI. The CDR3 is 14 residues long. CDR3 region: CASSPIDSNYGYTF. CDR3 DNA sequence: TGTGCCAGCTCACCAATCGACAGTAACTATGGCTACACCTTC.

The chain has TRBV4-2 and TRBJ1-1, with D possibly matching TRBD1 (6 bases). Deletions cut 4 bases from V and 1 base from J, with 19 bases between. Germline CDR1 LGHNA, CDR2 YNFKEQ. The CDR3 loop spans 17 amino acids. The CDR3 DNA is TGTGCCAGCAGCCCGAAGGTGAACAGGGATCAGAACACTGAAGCTTTCTTT. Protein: CASSPKVNRDQNTEAFF.

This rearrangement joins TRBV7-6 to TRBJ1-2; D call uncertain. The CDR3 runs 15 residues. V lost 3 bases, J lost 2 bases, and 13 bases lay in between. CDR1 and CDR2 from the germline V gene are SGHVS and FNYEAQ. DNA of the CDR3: TGTGCCAGCAGCTTGGATTTAGACGGGAACTATGGCTACACCTTC. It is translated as CASSLDLDGNYGYTF.